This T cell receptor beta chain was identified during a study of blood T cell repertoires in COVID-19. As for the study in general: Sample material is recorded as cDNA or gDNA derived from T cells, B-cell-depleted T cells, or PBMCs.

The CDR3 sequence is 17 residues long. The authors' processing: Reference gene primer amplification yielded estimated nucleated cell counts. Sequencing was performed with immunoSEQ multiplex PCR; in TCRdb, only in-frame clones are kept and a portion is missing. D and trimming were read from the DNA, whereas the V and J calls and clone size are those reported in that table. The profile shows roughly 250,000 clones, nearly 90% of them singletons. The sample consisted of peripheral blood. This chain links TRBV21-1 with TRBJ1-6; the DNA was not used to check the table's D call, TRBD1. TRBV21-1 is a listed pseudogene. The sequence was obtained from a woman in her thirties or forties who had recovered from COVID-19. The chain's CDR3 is CASGGTGASSYNSPLHF. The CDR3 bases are TGTGCCAGCGGCGGGACAGGGGCAAGCTCCTATAATTCACCCCTCCACTTT.